This record looks at one T cell receptor beta chain sequence and its context. This sample is drawn from a study of Ad26.COV2.S vaccination and SARS-CoV-2 variants. Germline V CDR1 and CDR2: SGHKS, YYEKEE (reference sequence). The CDR3 length is 16 residues. After removal of 4 bases from V and 6 bases from J, the junction contained 9 bases not matched to a gene. TCRdb's table, derived via immunoSEQ multiplex PCR, lists solely in-frame clones and lacks some. The sample shows 300,000 to 350,000 clones, roughly 88% of them seen only once. The treatment denotes: roughly 20 received Ad26.COV2.S at low or high dose, single or two shots; 5 received placebo; per-sample allocation not given. At day 63 after the first vaccine or placebo injection, samples were drawn.

The clonotype comes from a person aged 18-65 years who received the Ad26.COV2.S COVID-19 vaccine or a placebo. The V call is TRBV5-5, the J call TRBJ1-5; 11 positions match TRBD1. The sequencing here drew on peripheral blood, taken in a trial of Ad26.COV2.S vaccine versus placebo. In DNA form, the CDR3 reads TGTGCCAGCAGCGCTAAGGGACAGGGGGATACTCAGCCCCAGCATTTT. Its protein product is CASSAKGQGDTQPQHF. The whole variable domain, remainder taken from reference TRBV5-5 and TRBJ1-5, is DAGVTQSPTHLIKTRGQQVTLRCSPISGHKSVSWYQQVLGQGPQFIFQYYEKEERGRGNFPDRFSARQFPNYSSELNVNALLLGDSALYLCASSAKGQGDTQPQHFGDGTRLSIL.